This TCR beta chain came from a study of beta chain features in type 1 diabetes. Expressed TCRB transcripts were sequenced, since all the RNA that had been isolated was reverse transcribed. Method: immunoSEQ multiplex PCR; TCRdb's copy keeps in-frame clones and lacks some. Among some 400,000 clones listed, over 12% were seen once. To note about this clone: Its specificity is unknown.

Study conclusions and caveats: Shortening that was moderate but significant affected the TCRB CDR3s of Type 1 diabetes patients in all four CD4+ subsets.

The CDR3 totals 14 residues. The V gene's germline CDR1 is SGHRS and CDR2 YFSETQ. V was cut by 0 bases and J by 2 bases, with 7 bases left in between. This clonotype originated in a woman between 18 and 29 years old in good health. V is TRBV5-1 and J is TRBJ2-3; D remains ambiguous. Input material: naive CD4+ T cells from blood. The CDR3 here is CASSLGHPTDTQYF. The CDR3 DNA sequence: TGCGCCAGCAGCTTGGGACACCCCACAGATACGCAGTATTTT.